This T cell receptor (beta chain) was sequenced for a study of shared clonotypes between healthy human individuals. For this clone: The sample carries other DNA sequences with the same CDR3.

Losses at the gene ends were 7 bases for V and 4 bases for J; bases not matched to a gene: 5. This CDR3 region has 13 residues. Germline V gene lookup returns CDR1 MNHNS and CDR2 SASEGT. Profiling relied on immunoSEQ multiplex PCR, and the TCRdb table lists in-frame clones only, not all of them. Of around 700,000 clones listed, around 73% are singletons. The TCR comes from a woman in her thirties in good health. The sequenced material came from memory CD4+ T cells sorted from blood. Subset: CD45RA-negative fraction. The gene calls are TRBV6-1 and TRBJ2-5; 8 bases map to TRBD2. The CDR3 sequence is CASTGLAGETQYF. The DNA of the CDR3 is TGTGCCAGCACCGGACTAGCCGGAGAGACCCAGTACTTC.